This TCR beta chain was captured by sequencing in a study of beta chain features in type 1 diabetes. Study-level findings and limits: Fewer insertions but more deletions were seen at VDJ junctions in type 1 diabetes patients.

CD4+ naive, central memory, regulatory and stem cell-like memory cells were sorted via CD45RO/CCR7/CD25/CD127/CD95/CD27. J lost 8 bases, V lost 5 bases, and 9 bases had no gene match. The CDR3 is 14 amino acids. Germline-derived CDR1 and CDR2 are LGHNA and YNFKEQ. Note on this clone: Its antigen remains unidentified.

The investigators reverse transcribed all of the isolated RNA, so they sequenced expressed TCRB transcripts. Average reads for naive, central memory and regulatory T cell samples were roughly 3.4 million. The data were produced by immunoSEQ multiplex PCR, yet TCRdb's version contains in-frame clones alone and is incomplete. The table shows roughly 170,000 clones, with about 13% occurring only once. The clonotype was recovered from a young woman in good health. This sequence joins TRBV4-2 and TRBJ2-1, with 7 bases lining up with TRBD2. The sequencing sample was made of central memory CD4+ T cells from blood. The CDR3 sequence: CASSARTSFHEQFF. DNA of the CDR3: TGTGCCAGCAGCGCCCGGACTAGTTTCCATGAGCAGTTCTTC.